One and the same sample provided the 10 T cell receptor beta chains below, sequenced in a study of CD8+ T cells in alopecia areata. Reverse transcription of extracted RNA yielded cDNA, which provided the sequencing template. Produced via immunoSEQ multiplex PCR; TCRdb's table is partial and in-frame only. Of around 140,000 clones detected, 51% appear once; the ten largest clones hold less than 1%. Specimen: CD4+ T cells sorted from blood, collected at week 0. The source of these receptors is a human donor with alopecia areata.

The chain combines TRBV19 with TRBJ1-2, with unresolved D. Germline CDR1 reads LNHDA; CDR2 reads SQIVND (reference sequence). Trimming cost V 3 bases and J 8 bases, with 10 bases left between them. CDR3 length equals 12 residues. For the CDR3, the DNA is TGTGCCAGTAGTATCTCAGGCCAAGGCTACACCTTC. This codes for CASSISGQGYTF.

The chain employs TRBV29-1 and TRBJ2-7; D perhaps matches TRBD1 (5 bases). The CDR3 sequence is 14 residues long. Trimming shortened V by 3 bases and J by 1 base, and 13 bases separated the two germline ends. Germline CDR1 and CDR2: SQVTM and ANQGSEA. CDR3 in amino acids: CSVDGPGKSYEQYF. In nucleotides, the CDR3 is TGCAGCGTTGACGGGCCAGGGAAGTCCTACGAGCAGTACTTC.

This chain uses TRBV10-3 with TRBJ2-3; 12 bases line up with TRBD2. The CDR3 is 15 amino acids. V lost 6 bases to trimming and J lost 1 base; unmatched junction nucleotides: 2. Germline values: CDR1 ENHRY, CDR2 SYGVKD. The chain's CDR3 is CAISLAGGGTDTQYF. The CDR3 coding sequence is TGTGCCATCAGCCTAGCGGGAGGGGGCACAGATACGCAGTATTTT.

The table lists this clone with a few counts. This chain links TRBV29-1 with TRBJ2-5, with 7 nucleotides matching TRBD1. After removal of 7 bases from V and 5 bases from J, the junction contained 13 bases not matched to a gene. CDR1 and CDR2 from the germline V gene are SQVTM and ANQGSEA. The CDR3 spans 14 residues. The CDR3 is CSGFDRARVETQYF. The CDR3 DNA is TGCAGCGGGTTTGACAGGGCGAGGGTGGAGACCCAGTACTTC.

A few counts support this clone. The chain is built from TRBV29-1 and TRBJ1-5, with TRBD1 matching over 10 bases. With 8 bases clipped from V and 0 bases from J, the junction kept 10 bases outside the gene matches. The CDR3 is 16 amino acids. Looked up from germline, CDR1 is SQVTM and CDR2 is ANQGSEA. The CDR3 DNA follows: TGCAGCTATTCTACCGGGACAGGGGATAGCAATCAGCCCCAGCATTTT. It specifies CSYSTGTGDSNQPQHF.

Comment on this clone: Relative to the germline gene, one junction end is altered; a read error may explain this. The genes are TRBV28 and TRBJ1-1, with 7 bases that match TRBD1. CDR1 is MDHEN, CDR2 SYDVKM, per germline. This CDR3 region has 15 residues. CDR3 sequence reads: CASRLLGTENTEAFF. The CDR3 DNA is TGTGCCAGCAGGTTATTGGGGACAGAGAACACTGAAGCTTTCTTT.

The V and J genes are TRBV5-1 and TRBJ2-5; TRBD1 or TRBD2 may be the D gene (5 bases each). The CDR3 is made up of 15 amino acids. V was shortened by 2 bases and J by 2 bases, with 13 bases between the two germline ends. Germline loops: CDR1 SGHRS, CDR2 YFSETQ. The DNA for the CDR3 is TGCGCCAGCAGCTTCTTCGTGGGGGTGCAAGAGACCCAGTACTTC. Amino acids: CASSFFVGVQETQYF.

This clone has just a few counts. V is TRBV5-1 and J is TRBJ2-1, with 8 positions matching TRBD2. The CDR3 runs 13 residues. Germline trimming cut 4 bases from V and 12 bases from J; bases unmatched to any gene: 9. Per germline, CDR1 SGHRS and CDR2 YFSETQ. The CDR3 protein is CASSPSDGRGQFF. The CDR3 nucleotides are TGCGCCAGCAGCCCGTCCGACGGGAGGGGGCAGTTCTTC.

The chain uses TRBV18 and TRBJ2-7; 10 nucleotides align to TRBD1. The CDR3 sequence is 14 residues long. Germline assignment: CDR1 KGHSH and CDR2 LQKENI. The V and J ends lost 8 bases and 6 bases, in that order; junction bases with no gene match: 10. Written as DNA, the CDR3 is TGTGCCAGCGCCACCGGGACAGGGGAAGTCGAGCAGTACTTC. Protein product: CASATGTGEVEQYF.

The chain couples TRBV18 to TRBJ2-5; D remains unclear. From germline, CDR1 is KGHSH and CDR2 LQKENI. The CDR3 runs to 13 residues. The V end lost 3 bases, the J end lost 1 base, and 6 bases lay between the germline ends. The CDR3 sequence: CASSPGLQETQYF. CDR3 DNA sequence: TGTGCCAGCTCACCGGGTCTCCAAGAGACCCAGTACTTC.